Below are 29 T cell receptor beta chains sequenced from a single sample in a study of T cell repertoires in cytomegalovirus infection. TCRdb recomputed calls from the reads with MiXCR, one row per CDR3 protein. The sample shows around 330,000 distinct CDR3 sequences, about a sixth of them seen only once. Sequencing was carried out using PBMCs. The receptors come from a human donor in good health (CMV status not recorded). Some clones in this sample may be carry-over from other donors' samples.

The CDR3 bases are TGTGCCAGCAGCCACTCCCCTATTCCCAACACTGAAGCTTTCTTT. Protein sequence: CASSHSPIPNTEAFF. V gene TRBV3-1 combines with J gene TRBJ1-1, with D unclear. V lost 3 bases, J lost 2 bases, and 13 bases lay in between. Germline V gives CDR1 LGHDT, CDR2 YNNKEL (reference sequence). CDR3 length: 15 residues. The variable domain in full, completed from reference TRBV3-1 and TRBJ1-1, reads DTAVSQTPKYLVTQMGNDKSIKCEQNLGHDTMYWYKQDSKKFLKIMFSYNNKELIINETVPNRFSPKSPDKAHLNLHINSLELGDSAVYFCASSHSPIPNTEAFFGQGTRLTVV.

This clonotype was recorded many times. The chain joins TRBV7-2 to TRBJ1-5; no clear D. V was clipped by 2 bases and J by 5 bases, with 4 bases between them. The CDR3 contains 12 residues. Germline CDR1 SGHTA, CDR2 FQGNSA. This CDR3 is CASSLMYQPQHF. The CDR3 DNA follows: TGTGCCAGCAGCTTAATGTATCAGCCCCAGCATTTT.

The chain couples TRBV20-1 to TRBJ2-5; the D gene is possibly TRBD1 (5 bases). The germline gives CDR1 DFQATT, CDR2 SNEGSKA (reference sequence). The CDR3 spans 13 residues. V was clipped by 6 bases and J by 4 bases, with 15 bases between them. This CDR3 reads CSAARERRETQYF. The CDR3 region has the DNA TGCAGTGCCGCCAGGGAACGCAGAGAGACCCAGTACTTC.

This clonotype was seen a handful of times. The chain carries TRBV15 and TRBJ1-2; the D is unclear. There are 15 residues in the CDR3. Germline V gene lookup returns CDR1 LNHNV and CDR2 YYDKDF (reference sequence). Trimming stripped 1 base from V and 0 bases from J, with 9 bases between. CDR3 amino acids: CATSRARPPNYGYTF. CDR3 nucleotide sequence: TGTGCCACCAGCAGAGCCAGACCCCCTAACTATGGCTACACCTTC.

This clonotype was seen many times. The chain links TRBV12-3 or TRBV12-4 to TRBJ2-5; maybe TRBD2 (5 bases). This CDR3 comprises 13 residues. V lost 4 bases, J lost 7 bases, and 13 bases lay in between. The CDR3 bases are TGTGCCAGCAGTTCCCCGGGATGGGGGACCCAGTACTTC. Protein product: CASSSPGWGTQYF.

This clonotype was counted between two and nine times. This chain joins TRBV9 and TRBJ2-3; TRBD1 is a possible D gene (6 bases). Per the germline V gene, CDR1 is SGDLS and CDR2 is YYNGEE. CDR3 length equals 15 residues. The V and J ends lost 4 bases and 5 bases respectively, with 17 bases between them. This chain's CDR3 is CASSPGAPDGDTQYF. CDR3 nucleotides: TGTGCCAGCAGCCCAGGGGCCCCTGACGGAGATACGCAGTATTTT.

This clonotype was seen only a few times. The genes are TRBV5-6 and TRBJ2-6; maybe TRBD1 (6 bases). V lost 4 bases, J lost 0 bases, and 11 bases lay in between. Germline assignment: CDR1 SGHDT and CDR2 YYEEEE. This CDR3 spans 16 amino acids. The CDR3 loop reads CASSTPGVSGANVLTF. As DNA, the CDR3 is TGTGCCAGCAGCACCCCAGGGGTCTCTGGGGCCAACGTCCTGACTTTC.

V gene TRBV6-6 combines with J gene TRBJ2-7; 8 nucleotides agree with TRBD1. The V and J ends lost 6 bases and 5 bases, in that order; junction bases with no gene match: 15. This CDR3 has 16 amino acids. Germline CDR1 is MNHNY and CDR2 is SVGAGI (reference sequence). CDR3 sequence: CASRPAIGQGIHEQYF. The CDR3 nucleotides read TGTGCCAGCAGGCCGGCGATAGGACAGGGTATACACGAGCAGTACTTC.

With respect to this clonotype: The conserved phenylalanine or tryptophan normally closing the CDR3 is absent here, so this likely arose from a read error. The rearrangement links TRBV4-1 to TRBJ1-2; D ambiguous. Germline V lookup: CDR1 MGHRA, CDR2 YSYEKL. The ends were cut back, 0 bases at V and 4 bases at J, with 12 bases in the middle. CDR3 length equals 15 residues. The CDR3 region has the DNA TGCGCCAGCAGCCAAGATCGGAACGGAGCCTATGGCTACACCCTC. Its protein is CASSQDRNGAYGYTL.

This clonotype appeared many times. This chain joins TRBV27 and TRBJ2-2; D might be TRBD1 or TRBD2, each matching 6 bases. Trimming took off 8 bases at V and 3 bases at J, with 16 bases between the two ends. This CDR3 has 15 residues. From germline, CDR1 is MNHEY and CDR2 SMNVEV (reference sequence). CDR3 loop: CASGPLGGYTGELFF. Here the CDR3 DNA reads TGTGCCAGCGGTCCCTTAGGGGGGTACACCGGGGAGCTGTTTTTT.

In its sample, this clonotype was seen a few times. This rearrangement joins TRBV12-3 or TRBV12-4 to TRBJ2-3; tentatively, D is TRBD2 (5 bases). The CDR3 is 14 residues long. V was pared by 11 bases and J by 0 bases, with 15 bases between. DNA of the CDR3: TGTGCCGTGTCGACCGGAGGTAGCACAGATACGCAGTATTTT. This codes for CAVSTGGSTDTQYF.

This clonotype was seen repeatedly, ten times or more. This chain links TRBV7-2 with TRBJ2-1; 12 bases map to TRBD2. J lost 7 bases, V lost 2 bases, and 9 bases had no gene match. The CDR3 runs 17 residues. In germline, CDR1 is SGHTA, CDR2 FQGNSA. CDR3 sequence: CASSLWSLAGGLNEQFF. DNA for the CDR3: TGTGCCAGCAGCTTATGGTCGCTAGCGGGGGGGCTTAATGAGCAGTTCTTC.

The sample holds a few counts of this clonotype. The gene calls are TRBV20-1 and TRBJ1-2; D perhaps matches TRBD1 (6 bases). CDR3 length: 13 residues. The germline CDR1 and CDR2 sequences are DFQATT and SNEGSKA (reference sequence). Trimming stripped 7 bases from V and 4 bases from J, with 16 bases between. The CDR3: CSVKGGQSYGYTF. The CDR3, as DNA: TGCAGTGTAAAGGGAGGACAGAGCTATGGCTACACCTTC.

Comment on this clonotype: This may stem from a read error, because a much larger clone lies one nucleotide away. The conserved phenylalanine or tryptophan is not found at the CDR3 terminus, so this likely reflects a read error. This chain joins TRBV5-1 and TRBJ2-3, with D perhaps TRBD1 or TRBD2 (5 bases each). The CDR3 consists of 14 residues. Germline CDR1 is SGHRS and CDR2 is YFSETQ. Trimming cost V 4 bases and J 1 base, with 10 bases left between them. CDR3 coding DNA: TGCGCCAGCAGCCCGAGGGACGGCACAGATACGCAGTATTAT. Amino acids: CASSPRDGTDTQYY.

Many counts were recorded for this clonotype. The chain has TRBV7-2 and TRBJ2-5; D gene unclear. V lost 2 bases, J lost 0 bases, and 10 bases lay in between. Germline V gene data show CDR1 as SGHTA and CDR2 as FQGNSA. This CDR3 contains 15 residues. CDR3: CASSLNNPYQETQYF. As DNA, the CDR3 is TGTGCCAGCAGCTTAAACAACCCGTACCAAGAGACCCAGTACTTC.

This clonotype was detected ten times or more. The chain couples TRBV4-2 to TRBJ2-2; no firm D call. Looked up from germline, CDR1 is LGHNA and CDR2 is YNFKEQ. There are 14 residues in the CDR3. V was pared by 2 bases and J by 6 bases, with 10 bases between. The CDR3 loop reads CASSQSGRPGELFF. The CDR3 nucleotides are TGTGCCAGCAGCCAATCTGGCCGGCCCGGGGAGCTGTTTTTT.

The chain is built from TRBV4-3 and TRBJ1-3; D not certain. This CDR3 has 13 amino acids. Germline values: CDR1 LGHNA, CDR2 YSLEER. V dropped 0 bases and J dropped 7 bases, with 7 bases sitting between them. The CDR3 region is CASSQDNRNTIYF. The CDR3 coding sequence is TGCGCCAGCAGCCAAGATAACCGCAACACCATATATTTT.

This clonotype came up many times. In DNA, the CDR3 is TGTGCCAGCAGCTGGGGAGGGGGCGCCGAGCAGCCCCAGCATTTT. Protein product: CASSWGGGAEQPQHF. The V gene is TRBV7-2, the J gene TRBJ1-5, with 7 bases that match TRBD1. There are 15 residues in the CDR3. V lost 4 bases and J lost 7; bases outside the gene matches: 10. The germline V gene encodes CDR1 SGHTA and CDR2 FQGNSA.

Only a few counts were recorded for this clonotype. The chain links TRBV10-3 to TRBJ2-7; 9 bases line up with TRBD1. The CDR3 covers 15 residues. Germline CDR1 ENHRY, CDR2 SYGVKD. V trimming: 0 bases; J trimming: 2 bases; junction bases outside the gene matches: 2. CDR3 nucleotides: TGTGCCATCAGTGAGTCGGGACAGGGTACCTACGAGCAGTACTTC. Translating gives CAISESGQGTYEQYF.

The V call is TRBV27, the J call TRBJ2-5, with D perhaps matching TRBD1 (5 bases). Germline loops: CDR1 MNHEY, CDR2 SMNVEV (reference sequence). The CDR3 length is 11 residues. The V gene lost 8 bases and the J gene lost 8 bases, with 12 bases spanning the gap. In DNA, the CDR3 is TGTGCCAGCGGAGCAGGGTTTACCCAGTACTTC. This translates into CASGAGFTQYF.

This rearrangement joins TRBV4-2 to TRBJ1-1, with D uncertain. Trimming took off 1 base at V and 0 bases at J, with 6 bases between the two ends. Germline values: CDR1 LGHNA, CDR2 YNFKEQ. This CDR3 has 14 amino acids. The chain's CDR3 is CASSQVLMNTEAFF. CDR3 bases: TGTGCCAGCAGCCAAGTCCTGATGAACACTGAAGCTTTCTTT.

This clonotype was seen many times. The CDR3 here is CASSRTPGLAGSGEQFF. The CDR3 DNA is TGCGCCAGCAGCCGGACGCCCGGACTAGCGGGGTCGGGTGAGCAGTTCTTC. This rearrangement joins TRBV4-1 to TRBJ2-1; 12 bases map to TRBD2. With V trimmed by 4 bases and J by 9 bases, 13 bases remained unmatched. This CDR3 is 17 amino acids long. The germline CDR1 and CDR2 sequences are MGHRA and YSYEKL.

Ten or more counts support this clonotype. Here the CDR3 reads CASSLQGSDNEQFF. CDR3 sequence (DNA): TGCGCCAGCAGCTTGCAGGGGAGTGACAATGAGCAGTTCTTC. This chain links TRBV5-1 with TRBJ2-1, with D maybe TRBD1 (6 bases). V dropped 1 base and J dropped 5 bases, with 10 bases sitting between them. Looked up from germline, CDR1 is SGHRS and CDR2 is YFSETQ. The CDR3 consists of 14 residues.

Many counts were recorded for this clonotype. The V gene is TRBV10-3, the J gene TRBJ2-7; 8 bases fit TRBD1. J gave up 4 bases and V 0 bases, and 17 bases lay outside the gene matches. The CDR3 has 19 amino acids. Germline V gives CDR1 ENHRY, CDR2 SYGVKD. CDR3 in DNA: TGTGCCATCAGTGAGTCGCAGTCCGTGAGACAGGGGACCAATTACGAGCAGTACTTC. It codes for CAISESQSVRQGTNYEQYF.

This clonotype was detected a few times. V gene TRBV10-3 combines with J gene TRBJ2-7; 8 nucleotides line up with TRBD2. The CDR3 sequence is 15 residues long. CDR1 is ENHRY and CDR2 is SYGVKD in the germline V gene. After removal of 2 bases from V and 2 bases from J, the junction contained 5 bases not matched to a gene. CDR3 DNA: TGTGCCATCAGTGAGGGACTAGCAGCGACCTACGAGCAGTACTTC. Translation gives CAISEGLAATYEQYF.

This chain joins TRBV18 and TRBJ2-7, with TRBD1 matching 9 bases. The CDR3 loop spans 16 amino acids. The V gene's germline CDR1 is KGHSH and CDR2 LQKENI. J was trimmed by 7 bases and V by 3 bases; bases with no gene match: 13. CDR3: CASSPTMDRGSREQYF. The CDR3 coding sequence is TGTGCCAGCTCACCTACAATGGACAGGGGATCGCGGGAGCAGTACTTC.

This clonotype was counted at least ten times. CDR3 residues: CASSYRLGGSGTEAFF. CDR3 nucleotide sequence: TGTGCCAGCAGTTACCGATTAGGGGGGTCAGGTACTGAAGCTTTCTTT. V is TRBV6-5 and J is TRBJ1-1; D perhaps matches TRBD1 (6 bases). The CDR3 runs 16 residues. Trimming took off 2 bases at V and 5 bases at J, with 18 bases between the two ends. CDR1 is MNHEY and CDR2 is SVGAGI in the germline V gene.

The chain uses TRBV28 and TRBJ2-7; D might be TRBD1 (5 bases). V lost 6 bases to trimming and J lost 2 bases, with 17 bases between them. The CDR3 contains 15 residues. Germline CDR1 is MDHEN and CDR2 is SYDVKM. The DNA for the CDR3 is TGTGCCAGCAGCTCCGTGTTCCCAGGGCCCTACGAGCAGTACTTC. Protein: CASSSVFPGPYEQYF.

This clonotype was found many times. The CDR3 here is CASSSRFSLGYTF. The CDR3 coding sequence is TGTGCCAGCAGCTCCAGGTTCTCCCTCGGCTACACCTTC. This chain links TRBV7-2 with TRBJ1-2; D is undetermined. Germline V gene data show CDR1 as SGHTA and CDR2 as FQGNSA. This CDR3 is 13 amino acids long. With 4 bases removed from V and 8 bases from J, the gap between germline ends came to 14 bases.